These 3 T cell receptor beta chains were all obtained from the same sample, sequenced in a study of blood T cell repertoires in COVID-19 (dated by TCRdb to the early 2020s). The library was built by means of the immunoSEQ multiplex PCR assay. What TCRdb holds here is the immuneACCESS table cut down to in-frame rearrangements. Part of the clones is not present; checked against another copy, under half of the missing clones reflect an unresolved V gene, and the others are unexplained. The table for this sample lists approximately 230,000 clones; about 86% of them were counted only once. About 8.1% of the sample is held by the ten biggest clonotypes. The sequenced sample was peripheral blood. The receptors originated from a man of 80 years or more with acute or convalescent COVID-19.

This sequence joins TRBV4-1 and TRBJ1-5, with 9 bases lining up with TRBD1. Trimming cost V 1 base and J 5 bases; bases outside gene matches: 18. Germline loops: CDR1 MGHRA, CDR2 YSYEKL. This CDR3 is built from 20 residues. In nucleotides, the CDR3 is TGCGCCAGCAGCCAAGCTACCGGGACAGGGTTCGTGGGTCGAGATCAGCCCCAGCATTTT. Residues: CASSQATGTGFVGRDQPQHF.

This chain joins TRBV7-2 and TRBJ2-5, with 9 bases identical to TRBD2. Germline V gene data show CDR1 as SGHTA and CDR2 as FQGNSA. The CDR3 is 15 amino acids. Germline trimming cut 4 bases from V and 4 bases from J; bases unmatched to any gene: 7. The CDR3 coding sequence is TGTGCCAGCAGCTCGTCCGGGACTAGCTTAGAGACCCAGTACTTC. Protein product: CASSSSGTSLETQYF. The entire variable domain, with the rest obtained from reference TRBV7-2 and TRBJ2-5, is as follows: GAGVSQSPSNKVTEKGKDVELRCDPISGHTALYWYRQSLGQGLEFLIYFQGNSAPDKSGLPSDRFSAERTGGSVSTLTIQRTQQEDSAVYLCASSSSGTSLETQYFGPGTRLLVL.

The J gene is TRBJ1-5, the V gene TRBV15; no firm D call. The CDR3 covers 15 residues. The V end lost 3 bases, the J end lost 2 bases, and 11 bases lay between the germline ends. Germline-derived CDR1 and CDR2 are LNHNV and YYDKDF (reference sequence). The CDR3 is CATSRNTAGNQPQHF. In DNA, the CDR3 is TGTGCCACCAGCAGGAACACGGCGGGCAATCAGCCCCAGCATTTT.